Listed below are T cell receptor beta chains from one sample, sequenced in a study of graft-versus-host responses after intestinal transplantation. Their specific antigens are unknown. Measured with immunoSEQ multiplex PCR; TCRdb has only the in-frame clones, and not every one. Of 50,000 to 75,000 clones in the sample, around 93% are singletons; the top ten hold approximately 0.4%. Specimen: unstimulated CD4+ T cells sorted from spleen or lymph node cells, collected before transplant. These receptors were taken from a human donor who was the organ donor for an intestinal transplant. CDR3s include the opening cysteine and the closing phenylalanine or tryptophan. The D gene is left open where the match is weak. For some rows the clone size is stated as once, few or many, or as a class when expanded; others skip it.

v_call	j_call	clone_size	d_call	cdr3_aa	cdr3_nt
TRBV27	TRBJ2-5	NA	NA	CASSLFRQETQYF	TGTGCCAGCAGTTTATTTCGCCAAGAGACCCAGTACTTC
TRBV6-5	TRBJ1-1	NA	NA	CASSYDKWNTEAFF	TGTGCCAGCAGTTACGACAAGTGGAACACTGAAGCTTTCTTT
TRBV5-1	TRBJ2-1	NA	TRBD2	CASSLAASGGKSSYNEQFF	TGCGCCAGCAGCTTGGCGGCTAGCGGGGGTAAGAGCTCCTACAATGAGCAGTTCTTC
TRBV6-5	TRBJ1-5	NA	NA	CASSRRTNQPQHF	TGTGCCAGCAGTAGACGGACCAATCAGCCCCAGCATTTT
TRBV4-2	TRBJ1-1	NA	NA	CASSQVGTTEAFF	TGTGCCAGCAGCCAAGTGGGGACCACTGAAGCTTTCTTT
TRBV19	TRBJ1-4	few	NA	CASSSGQRNEKLFF	TGTGCCAGTAGTTCAGGACAGAGAAATGAAAAACTGTTTTTT
TRBV7-2	TRBJ2-3	NA	TRBD2	CASSLGLAGGFIMTDTQYF	TGTGCCAGCAGCCTGGGACTAGCGGGGGGCTTCATAATGACAGATACGCAGTATTTT
TRBV19	TRBJ1-4	NA	NA	CASSPPFWGNEKLFF	TGTGCCAGTAGCCCCCCATTCTGGGGCAATGAAAAACTGTTTTTT
TRBV7-3	TRBJ2-2	NA	NA	CASSTRGVGAGELFF	TGTGCCAGCAGCACACGGGGAGTAGGTGCCGGGGAGCTGTTTTTT
TRBV7-2	TRBJ2-3	NA	TRBD2	CASSLGRAGGVDTQYF	TGTGCCAGCAGCTTAGGGAGAGCGGGGGGCGTAGATACGCAGTATTTT
TRBV6-5	TRBJ1-4	NA	NA	CASSYGTTNEKLFF	TGTGCCAGCAGTTATGGAACAACTAATGAAAAACTGTTTTTT
TRBV4-1	TRBJ2-7	NA	NA	CASSQNNWGPYGFSYEQYF	TGCGCCAGCAGCCAGAACAATTGGGGCCCTTACGGGTTCTCCTACGAGCAGTACTTC
TRBV6-5	TRBJ1-5	NA	NA	CASRRGGAGQPQHF	TGTGCCAGCCGCAGAGGGGGGGCTGGTCAGCCCCAGCATTTT
TRBV7-9	TRBJ2-7	once	TRBD1	CASSWTGGSYEQYF	TGTGCCAGCAGCTGGACAGGGGGCTCCTACGAGCAGTACTTC
TRBV10-3	TRBJ2-1	NA	NA	CAITTTLGGAEQFF	TGTGCCATCACGACGACGCTGGGGGGGGCTGAGCAGTTCTTC
TRBV13	TRBJ2-3	NA	TRBD2	CASSARLAGGSTDTQYF	TGTGCCAGCAGCGCCCGACTAGCGGGGGGGTCCACAGATACGCAGTATTTT
TRBV11-1	TRBJ2-7	NA	NA	CVSSLVQTYEQYF	TGTGTCAGCAGCTTAGTACAGACCTACGAGCAGTACTTC